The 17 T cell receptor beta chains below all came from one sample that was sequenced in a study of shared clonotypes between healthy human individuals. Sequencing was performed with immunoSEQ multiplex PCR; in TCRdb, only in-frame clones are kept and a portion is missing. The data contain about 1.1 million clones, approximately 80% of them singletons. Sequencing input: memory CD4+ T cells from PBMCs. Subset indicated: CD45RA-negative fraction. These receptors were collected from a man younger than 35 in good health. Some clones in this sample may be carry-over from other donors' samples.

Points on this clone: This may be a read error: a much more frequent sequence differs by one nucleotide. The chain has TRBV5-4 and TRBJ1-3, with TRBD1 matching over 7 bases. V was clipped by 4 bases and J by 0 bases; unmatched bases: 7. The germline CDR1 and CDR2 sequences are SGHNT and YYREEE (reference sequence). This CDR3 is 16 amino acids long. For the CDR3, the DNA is TGTGCCAGCAGCCAACCGGGGACAGTCTCTGGAAACACCATATATTTT. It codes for CASSQPGTVSGNTIYF.

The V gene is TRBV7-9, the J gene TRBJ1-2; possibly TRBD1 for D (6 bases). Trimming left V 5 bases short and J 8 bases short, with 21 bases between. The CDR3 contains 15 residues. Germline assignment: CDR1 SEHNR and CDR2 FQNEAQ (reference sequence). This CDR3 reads CASSPRGDSLEGYTF. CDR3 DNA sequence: TGTGCCAGCAGCCCTAGGGGGGACTCCCTGGAGGGCTACACCTTC.

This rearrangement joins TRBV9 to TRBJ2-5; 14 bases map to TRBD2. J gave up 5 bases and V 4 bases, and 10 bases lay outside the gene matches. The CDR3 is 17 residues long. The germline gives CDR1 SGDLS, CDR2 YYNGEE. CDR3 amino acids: CASSPTGLAGGWETQYF. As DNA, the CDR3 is TGTGCCAGCAGCCCAACCGGACTAGCGGGAGGATGGGAGACCCAGTACTTC.

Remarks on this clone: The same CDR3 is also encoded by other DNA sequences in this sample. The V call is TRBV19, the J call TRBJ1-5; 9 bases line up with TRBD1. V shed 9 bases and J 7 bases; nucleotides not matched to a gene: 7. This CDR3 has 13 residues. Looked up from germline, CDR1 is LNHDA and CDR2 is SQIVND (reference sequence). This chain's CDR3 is CASRDRVGQPQHF. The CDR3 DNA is TGTGCCAGCCGGGACAGGGTGGGCCAGCCCCAGCATTTT.

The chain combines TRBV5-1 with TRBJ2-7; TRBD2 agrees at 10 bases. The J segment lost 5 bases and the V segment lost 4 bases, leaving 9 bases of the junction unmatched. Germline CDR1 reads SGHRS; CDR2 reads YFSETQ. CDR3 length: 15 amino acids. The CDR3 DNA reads TGCGCCAGCAGCCGGGGGACTAGCGAGTACCACGAGCAGTACTTC. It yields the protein CASSRGTSEYHEQYF.

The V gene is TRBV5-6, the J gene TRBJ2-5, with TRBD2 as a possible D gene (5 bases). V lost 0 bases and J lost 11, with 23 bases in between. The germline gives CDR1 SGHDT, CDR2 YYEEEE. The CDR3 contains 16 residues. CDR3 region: CASSLGLRTDSREQYF. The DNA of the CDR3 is TGTGCCAGCAGCTTGGGATTAAGGACGGACTCGAGGGAGCAGTACTTC. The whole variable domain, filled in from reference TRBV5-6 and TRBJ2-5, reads DAGVTQSPTHLIKTRGQQVTLRCSPKSGHDTVSWYQQALGQGPQFIFQYYEEEERQRGNFPDRFSGHQFPNYSSELNVNALLLGDSALYLCASSLGLRTDSREQYFGPGTRLLVL.

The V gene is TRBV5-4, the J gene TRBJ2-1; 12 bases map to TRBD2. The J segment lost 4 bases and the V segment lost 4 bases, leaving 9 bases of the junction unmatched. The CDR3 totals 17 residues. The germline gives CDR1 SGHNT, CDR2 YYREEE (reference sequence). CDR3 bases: TGTGCCAGCAGCCGCTTGACTAGCGGGAGCGCTTACAATGAGCAGTTCTTC. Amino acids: CASSRLTSGSAYNEQFF. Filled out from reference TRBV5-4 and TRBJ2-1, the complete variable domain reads ETGVTQSPTHLIKTRGQQVTLRCSSQSGHNTVSWYQQALGQGPQFIFQYYREEENGRGNFPPRFSGLQFPNYSSELNVNALELDDSALYLCASSRLTSGSAYNEQFFGPGTRLTVL.

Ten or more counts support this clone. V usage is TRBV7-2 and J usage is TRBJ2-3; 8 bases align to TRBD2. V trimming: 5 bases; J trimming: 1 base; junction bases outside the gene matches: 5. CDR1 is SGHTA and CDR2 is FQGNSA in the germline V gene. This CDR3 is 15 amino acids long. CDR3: CASSRGTSRTDTQYF. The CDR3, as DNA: TGTGCCAGCAGCCGAGGGACTAGTCGCACAGATACGCAGTATTTT.

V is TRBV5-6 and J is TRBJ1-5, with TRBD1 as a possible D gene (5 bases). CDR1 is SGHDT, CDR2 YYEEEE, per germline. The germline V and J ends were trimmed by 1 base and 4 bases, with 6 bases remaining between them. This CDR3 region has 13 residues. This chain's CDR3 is CASSLTGNQPQHF. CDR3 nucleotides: TGTGCCAGCAGCTTGACAGGTAATCAGCCCCAGCATTTT.

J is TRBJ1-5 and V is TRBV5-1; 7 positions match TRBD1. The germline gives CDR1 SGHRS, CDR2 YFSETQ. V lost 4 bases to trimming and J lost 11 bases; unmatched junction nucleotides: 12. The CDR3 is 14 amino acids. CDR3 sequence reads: CASSAGQGVGAQHF. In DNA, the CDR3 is TGCGCCAGCAGCGCCGGCCAGGGGGTGGGAGCCCAGCATTTT.

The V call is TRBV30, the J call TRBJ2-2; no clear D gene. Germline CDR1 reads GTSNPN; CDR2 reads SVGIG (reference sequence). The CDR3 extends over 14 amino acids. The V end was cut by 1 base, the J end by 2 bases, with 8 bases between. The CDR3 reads CAWSALSNTGELFF. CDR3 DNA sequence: TGTGCCTGGAGTGCACTTAGTAACACCGGGGAGCTGTTTTTT.

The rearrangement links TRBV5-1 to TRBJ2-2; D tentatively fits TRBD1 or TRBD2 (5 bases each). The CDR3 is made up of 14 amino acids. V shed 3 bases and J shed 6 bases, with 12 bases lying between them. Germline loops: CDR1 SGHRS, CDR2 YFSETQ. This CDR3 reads CASSWDGDAGELFF. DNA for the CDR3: TGCGCCAGCAGCTGGGACGGCGACGCCGGGGAGCTGTTTTTT.

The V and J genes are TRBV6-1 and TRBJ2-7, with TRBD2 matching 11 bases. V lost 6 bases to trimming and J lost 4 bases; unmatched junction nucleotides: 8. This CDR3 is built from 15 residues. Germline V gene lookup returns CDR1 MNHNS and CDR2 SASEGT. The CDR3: CASRFTSGSPYEQYF. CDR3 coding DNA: TGTGCCAGCAGATTTACTAGCGGGAGCCCTTACGAGCAGTACTTC.

The CDR3 nucleotides are TGTGCCAGCAGCCGGGGGACAGCTCAAGAGACCCAGTACTTC. Translating it yields CASSRGTAQETQYF. The chain combines TRBV5-6 with TRBJ2-5, with D tentatively TRBD1 (7 bases). Per the germline V gene, CDR1 is SGHDT and CDR2 is YYEEEE. This CDR3 region has 14 residues. V was shortened by 4 bases and J by 2 bases, with 12 bases between the two germline ends.

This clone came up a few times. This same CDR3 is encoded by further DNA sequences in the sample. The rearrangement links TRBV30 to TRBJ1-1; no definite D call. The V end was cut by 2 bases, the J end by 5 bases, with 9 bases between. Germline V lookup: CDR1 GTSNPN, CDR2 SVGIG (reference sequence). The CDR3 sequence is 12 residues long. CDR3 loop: CAWSHGRTEAFF. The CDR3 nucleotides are TGTGCCTGGAGTCACGGGCGGACTGAAGCTTTCTTT.

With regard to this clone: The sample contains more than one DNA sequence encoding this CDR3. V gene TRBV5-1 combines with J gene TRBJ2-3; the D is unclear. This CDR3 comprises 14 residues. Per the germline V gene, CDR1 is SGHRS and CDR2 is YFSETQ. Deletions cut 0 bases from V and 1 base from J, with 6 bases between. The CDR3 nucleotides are TGCGCCAGCAGCTTGGCCCAGGGCACAGATACGCAGTATTTT. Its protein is CASSLAQGTDTQYF. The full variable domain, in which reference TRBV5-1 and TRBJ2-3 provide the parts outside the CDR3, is KAGVTQTPRYLIKTRGQQVTLSCSPISGHRSVSWYQQTPGQGLQFLFEYFSETQRNKGNFPGRFSGRQFSNSRSEMNVSTLELGDSALYLCASSLAQGTDTQYFGPGTRLTVL.

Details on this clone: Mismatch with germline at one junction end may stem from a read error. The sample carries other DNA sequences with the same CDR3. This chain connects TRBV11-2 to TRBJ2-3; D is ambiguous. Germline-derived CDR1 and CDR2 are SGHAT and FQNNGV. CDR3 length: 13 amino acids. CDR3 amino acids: CASSLAGTDTQYF. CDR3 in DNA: TGTGCCAGCAGCTTAGCCGGCACCGATACGCAGTATTTT.